These 11 T cell receptor beta chains came from one sample sequenced in a study of CD8 T cells in Susac syndrome. With random hexamers, reverse transcription was performed on about 0.5 to 1 ug of RNA. TCRdb processed the immunoSEQ multiplex PCR reads anew with MiXCR; each CDR3 protein has one entry. The sample holds around 230,000 distinct CDR3 sequences; 95% to 97% are singletons and the top ten take 0.1%. Source material: CD4+ T cells from PBMCs. The receptors were sampled from a human donor with Susac syndrome.

The chain uses TRBV30 and TRBJ2-7; perhaps TRBD2 as D (5 bases). Trimming shortened V by 0 bases and J by 6 bases, and 9 bases separated the two germline ends. The CDR3 consists of 12 residues. Germline lookup yields CDR1 GTSNPN and CDR2 SVGIG (reference sequence). CDR3 coding DNA: TGTGCCTGGAGTGTAAACCGGGGCGAGCAGTACTTC. Encoded protein: CAWSVNRGEQYF.

The CDR3 protein is CASSYWASGNNEQFF. The CDR3 DNA is TGTGCCAGCAGTTACTGGGCTAGCGGGAACAATGAGCAGTTCTTC. The V gene is TRBV6-5, the J gene TRBJ2-1, with 9 positions matching TRBD2. The V gene end was trimmed by 1 base and the J gene end by 5 bases; junction bases not matched to a gene: 3. Germline lookup yields CDR1 MNHEY and CDR2 SVGAGI. The CDR3 contains 15 residues.

The chain has TRBV30 and TRBJ1-2; D is ambiguous. The germline V gene has CDR1 GTSNPN and CDR2 SVGIG (reference sequence). The CDR3 consists of 13 residues. Trimming took 1 base from V and 3 from J, leaving 9 bases between them. CDR3 amino acids: CAWSESFDYGYTF. The CDR3 DNA sequence: TGTGCCTGGAGTGAGAGCTTCGACTATGGCTACACCTTC.

This chain connects TRBV7-9 to TRBJ2-7; weak D call: TRBD1 (6 bases). V was clipped by 0 bases and J by 1 base, with 10 bases between them. In germline, CDR1 is SEHNR, CDR2 FQNEAQ (reference sequence). The CDR3 spans 15 residues. The chain's CDR3 is CASSLAGTPSYEQYF. CDR3 in DNA: TGTGCCAGCAGCTTAGCCGGGACACCATCCTACGAGCAGTACTTC. Complete variable domain (other parts from reference TRBV7-9 and TRBJ2-7): DTGVSQNPRHKITKRGQNVTFRCDPISEHNRLYWYRQTLGQGPEFLTYFQNEAQLEKSRLLSDRFSAERPKGSFSTLEIQRTEQGDSAMYLCASSLAGTPSYEQYFGPGTRLTVT.

This clonotype was counted a few times. The V and J genes are TRBV29-1 and TRBJ2-1; D unclear. The V and J ends lost 6 bases and 7 bases respectively, with 7 bases between them. Looked up from germline, CDR1 is SQVTM and CDR2 is ANQGSEA. The CDR3 is made up of 10 amino acids. The CDR3 DNA is TGCAGCGTCGCCGGGAATGAGCAGTTCTTC. It encodes CSVAGNEQFF.

As to this clonotype: It is likely a read error, because the conserved phenylalanine at the end of the CDR3 is missing. This chain joins TRBV18 and TRBJ2-1; 10 bases match TRBD2. CDR3 length: 15 amino acids. With 2 bases clipped from V and 6 bases from J, the junction kept 4 bases outside the gene matches. Germline V gene data show CDR1 as KGHSH and CDR2 as LQKENI. The CDR3 loop reads CASSPGAGGRNEQFL. The CDR3 nucleotides read TGTGCCAGCTCACCAGGAGCGGGGGGGCGCAATGAGCAGTTCTTA.

V usage is TRBV29-1 and J usage is TRBJ2-5; D is unresolved. In germline, CDR1 is SQVTM, CDR2 ANQGSEA. This CDR3 comprises 13 residues. Trimming took off 2 bases at V and 5 bases at J, with 12 bases between the two ends. CDR3 amino acids: CSVEKTREETQYF. In nucleotides, the CDR3 is TGCAGCGTTGAAAAGACCCGAGAGGAGACCCAGTACTTC.

The chain couples TRBV12-3 or TRBV12-4 to TRBJ1-2; D gene uncertain. The V gene lost 8 bases and the J gene lost 4 bases, with 20 bases spanning the gap. The CDR3 is 15 amino acids. The CDR3 sequence: CASRPGSEGFYGYTF. CDR3 sequence (DNA): TGTGCCAGCCGCCCAGGAAGCGAAGGGTTCTATGGCTACACCTTC.

This clonotype showed up just once. The chain has TRBV5-1 and TRBJ1-1; no clear D. V lost 0 bases to trimming and J lost 1 base, with 16 bases between them. Germline assignment: CDR1 SGHRS and CDR2 YFSETQ. The length of the CDR3 is 17 residues. The CDR3 nucleotides read TGCGCCAGCAGCTTGGTCTCCCAAATCTGGGCGAACACTGAAGCTTTCTTT. Protein sequence: CASSLVSQIWANTEAFF.

This sequence joins TRBV6-5 and TRBJ2-7, with D tentatively TRBD1 (5 bases). The V end was cut by 6 bases, the J end by 5 bases, with 14 bases between. Germline CDR1 is MNHEY and CDR2 is SVGAGI. The CDR3 loop spans 13 amino acids. CDR3 sequence: CASSSPVGDEQYF. The CDR3, as DNA: TGTGCCAGCAGCTCCCCGGTAGGGGACGAGCAGTACTTC.

The V gene is TRBV3-1, the J gene TRBJ2-1; TRBD1 might be the D (6 bases). CDR1 and CDR2 (germline): LGHDT, YNNKEL (reference sequence). The V end lost 1 base, the J end lost 6 bases, and 10 bases lay between the germline ends. The CDR3 contains 14 residues. The CDR3: CASSQGTDVNEQFF. Here the CDR3 DNA reads TGTGCCAGCAGCCAAGGGACAGACGTCAATGAGCAGTTCTTC.